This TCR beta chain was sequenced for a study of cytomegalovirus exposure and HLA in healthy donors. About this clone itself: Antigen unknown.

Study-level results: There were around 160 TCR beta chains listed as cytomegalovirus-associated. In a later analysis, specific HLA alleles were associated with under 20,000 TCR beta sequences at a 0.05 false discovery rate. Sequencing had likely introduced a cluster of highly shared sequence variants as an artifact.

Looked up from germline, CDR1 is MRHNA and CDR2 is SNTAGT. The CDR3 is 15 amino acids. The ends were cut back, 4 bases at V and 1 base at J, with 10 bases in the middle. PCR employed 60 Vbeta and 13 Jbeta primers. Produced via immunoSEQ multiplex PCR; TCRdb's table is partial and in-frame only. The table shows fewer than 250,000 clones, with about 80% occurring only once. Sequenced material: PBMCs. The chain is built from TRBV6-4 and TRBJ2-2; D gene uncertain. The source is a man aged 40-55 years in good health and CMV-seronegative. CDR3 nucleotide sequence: TGTGCCAGCAGTGTCGATTGGAGGAACACCGGGGAGCTGTTTTTT. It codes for CASSVDWRNTGELFF.